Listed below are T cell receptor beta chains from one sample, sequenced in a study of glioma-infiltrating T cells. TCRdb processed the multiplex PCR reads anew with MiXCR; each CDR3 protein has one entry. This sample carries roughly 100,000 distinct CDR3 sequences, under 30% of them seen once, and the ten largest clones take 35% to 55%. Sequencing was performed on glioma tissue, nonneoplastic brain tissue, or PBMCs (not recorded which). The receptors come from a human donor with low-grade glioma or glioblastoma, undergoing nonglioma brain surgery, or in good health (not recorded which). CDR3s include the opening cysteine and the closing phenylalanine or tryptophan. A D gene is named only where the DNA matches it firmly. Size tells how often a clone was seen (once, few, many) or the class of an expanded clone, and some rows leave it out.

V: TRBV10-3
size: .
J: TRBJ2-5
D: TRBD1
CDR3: CAIGTEGAETQYF
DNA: TGTGCCATAGGGACAGAGGGCGCGGAGACCCAGTACTTC

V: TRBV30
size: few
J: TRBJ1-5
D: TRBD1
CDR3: CAWSPQGGNQPQHF
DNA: TGTGCCTGGAGTCCACAGGGGGGCAATCAGCCCCAGCATTTT

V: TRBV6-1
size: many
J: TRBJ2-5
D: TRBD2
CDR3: CAGSAGAWETQYF
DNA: TGTGCCGGATCAGCGGGGGCATGGGAGACCCAGTACTTC

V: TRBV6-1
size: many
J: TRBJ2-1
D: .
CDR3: CASSPTGGPINEQFF
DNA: TGTGCCAGCAGCCCGACCGGGGGGCCGATCAATGAGCAGTTCTTC

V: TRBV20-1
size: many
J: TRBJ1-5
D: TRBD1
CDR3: CSAATGTVNQPQHF
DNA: TGCAGTGCTGCCACCGGGACAGTGAATCAGCCCCAGCATTTT

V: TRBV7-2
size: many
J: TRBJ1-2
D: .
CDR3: CASSVDSSLNYGYTF
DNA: TGTGCCAGCAGCGTAGACAGTTCCCTTAACTATGGCTACACCTTC

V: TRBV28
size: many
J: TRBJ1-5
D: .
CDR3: CASSLPGNQPQHF
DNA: TGTGCCAGCAGCCTTCCGGGCAATCAGCCCCAGCATTTT

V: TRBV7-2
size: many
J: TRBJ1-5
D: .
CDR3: CASSLGRQPQHF
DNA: TGTGCCAGCAGCTTAGGCCGGCAGCCCCAGCATTTT

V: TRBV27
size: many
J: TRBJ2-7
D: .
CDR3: CASSFLAGAYEQYF
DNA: TGTGCCAGCAGTTTCTTGGCAGGAGCCTACGAGCAGTACTTC

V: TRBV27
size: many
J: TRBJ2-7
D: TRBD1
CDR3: CASSLKAGQGGYEQYF
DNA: TGTGCCAGCAGTTTAAAAGCGGGACAGGGTGGGTACGAGCAGTACTTC

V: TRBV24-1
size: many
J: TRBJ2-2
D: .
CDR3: CATSTENTGELFF
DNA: TGTGCCACCAGCACAGAGAACACCGGGGAGCTGTTTTTT

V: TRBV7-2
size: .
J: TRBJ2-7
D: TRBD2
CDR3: CASSTLAGGSYEQYF
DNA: TGTGCCAGCAGCACACTAGCGGGGGGGTCCTACGAGCAGTACTTC

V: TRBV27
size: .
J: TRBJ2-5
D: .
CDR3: CASRSSDGSQETQYF
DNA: TGTGCCAGCAGATCCTCGGACGGGAGCCAAGAGACCCAGTACTTC

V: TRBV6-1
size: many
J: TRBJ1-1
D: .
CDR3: CASSKVMNTEAFF
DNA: TGTGCCAGCTCGAAGGTAATGAACACTGAAGCTTTCTTT

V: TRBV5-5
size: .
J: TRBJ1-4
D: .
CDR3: CASSTLLATNEKLFF
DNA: TGTGCCAGCAGTACACTCCTTGCAACTAATGAAAAACTGTTTTTT

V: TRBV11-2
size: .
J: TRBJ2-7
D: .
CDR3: CASSYAEGGYEQYF
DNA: TGTGCCAGCAGCTATGCAGAGGGTGGGTACGAGCAGTACTTC

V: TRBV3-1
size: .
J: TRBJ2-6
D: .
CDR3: CASSQDHSGANVLTF
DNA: TGTGCCAGCAGCCAAGACCACTCTGGGGCCAACGTCCTGACTTTC

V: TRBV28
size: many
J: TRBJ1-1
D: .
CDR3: CASTPSGEEAFF
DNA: TGTGCCAGCACCCCGTCGGGTGAGGAAGCTTTCTTT

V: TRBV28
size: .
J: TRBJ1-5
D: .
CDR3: CASSWGVEDQPQHF
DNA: TGTGCCAGCAGTTGGGGGGTAGAGGATCAGCCCCAGCATTTT

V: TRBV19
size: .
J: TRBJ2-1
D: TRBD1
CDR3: CASSRRQGADNEQFF
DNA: TGTGCCAGTAGTCGTAGACAGGGGGCGGATAATGAGCAGTTCTTC

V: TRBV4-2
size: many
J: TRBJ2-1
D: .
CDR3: CASSSAGADAYNEQFF
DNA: TGTGCCAGCAGCTCCGCCGGGGCTGATGCCTACAATGAGCAGTTCTTC

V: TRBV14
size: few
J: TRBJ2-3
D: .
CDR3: CASSTLRLGTQYF
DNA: TGTGCCAGCAGCACCCTACGACTGGGTACGCAGTATTTT

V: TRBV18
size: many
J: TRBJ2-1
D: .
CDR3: CASSPLGGNEQFF
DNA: TGTGCCAGCTCACCGTTAGGGGGCAATGAGCAGTTCTTC

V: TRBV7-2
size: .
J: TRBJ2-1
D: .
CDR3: CASSLWGGASYNEQFF
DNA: TGTGCCAGCAGCTTATGGGGGGGGGCCTCCTACAATGAGCAGTTCTTC

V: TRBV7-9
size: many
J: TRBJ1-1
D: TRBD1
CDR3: CASSLNSIRTGRGWNTEAFF
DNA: TGTGCCAGCAGCTTGAATTCCATAAGGACAGGGAGAGGTTGGAACACTGAAGCTTTCTTT

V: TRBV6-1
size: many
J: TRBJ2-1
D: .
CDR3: CASTYPGNEQFF
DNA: TGTGCCAGCACTTATCCCGGGAATGAGCAGTTCTTC

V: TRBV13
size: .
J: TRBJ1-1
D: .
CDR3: CASSLWGPDTEAFF
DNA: TGTGCCAGCAGCTTATGGGGACCTGACACTGAAGCTTTCTTT

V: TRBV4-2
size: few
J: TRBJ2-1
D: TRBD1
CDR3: CASSPGQGLSEQFF
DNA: TGTGCCAGCAGCCCAGGACAGGGGTTGAGTGAGCAGTTCTTC

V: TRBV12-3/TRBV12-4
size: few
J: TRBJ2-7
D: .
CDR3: CASNLGPGSYEQYF
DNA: TGTGCCAGCAATTTAGGTCCGGGCAGCTACGAGCAGTACTTC

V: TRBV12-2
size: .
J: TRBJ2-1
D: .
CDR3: CASRVVRLAGGLGQFF
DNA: TGTGCAAGTCGCGTCGTTAGACTAGCGGGGGGGTTAGGGCAGTTCTTC

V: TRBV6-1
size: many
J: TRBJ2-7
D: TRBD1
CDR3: CASRDRGTVSYEQYF
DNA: TGTGCCAGCAGGGACAGGGGGACCGTCTCCTACGAGCAGTACTTC

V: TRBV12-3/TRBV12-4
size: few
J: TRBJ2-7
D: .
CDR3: CASSFSHSYEQYF
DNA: TGTGCCAGCAGTTTTTCACATTCCTACGAGCAGTACTTC

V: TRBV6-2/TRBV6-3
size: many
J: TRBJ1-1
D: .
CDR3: CASSYDGTMIGGTEAFF
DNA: TGTGCCAGCAGTTACGATGGGACGATGATCGGGGGCACTGAAGCTTTCTTT

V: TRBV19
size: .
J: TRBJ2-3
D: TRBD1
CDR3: CASSIRDSSTDTQYF
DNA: TGTGCCAGTAGTATAAGGGACAGTAGCACAGATACGCAGTATTTT

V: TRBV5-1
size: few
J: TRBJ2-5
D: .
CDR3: CASSLADRAQETQYF
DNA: TGCGCCAGCAGCTTGGCGGACAGAGCTCAAGAGACCCAGTACTTC

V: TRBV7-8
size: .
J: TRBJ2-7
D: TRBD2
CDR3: CASSFSGGINYEQYF
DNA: TGTGCCAGCAGCTTTAGCGGGGGGATTAACTACGAGCAGTACTTC

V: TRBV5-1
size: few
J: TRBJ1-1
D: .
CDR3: CASTREGTEAFF
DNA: TGCGCCAGCACCAGGGAAGGCACTGAAGCTTTCTTT

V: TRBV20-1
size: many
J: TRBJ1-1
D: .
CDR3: CSAREGTTEAFF
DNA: TGCAGTGCTAGAGAAGGGACCACTGAAGCTTTCTTT

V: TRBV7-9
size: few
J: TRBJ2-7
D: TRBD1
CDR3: CASSPGQATLNEQYF
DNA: TGTGCCAGCAGCCCTGGACAGGCGACTCTCAACGAGCAGTACTTC

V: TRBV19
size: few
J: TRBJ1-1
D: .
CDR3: CASSISGDQNTEAFF
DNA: TGTGCCAGTAGTATATCAGGGGACCAGAACACTGAAGCTTTCTTT